A single TCR beta chain is shown here with its context. Antigen unknown. These data come from a study of cytomegalovirus exposure and HLA in healthy donors. The study, taken as a whole, reports: Researchers reported in a later analysis that common viral pathogens appeared linked to several top clusters.

The PCR contained 60 Vbeta and 13 Jbeta primers. Method: immunoSEQ multiplex PCR; TCRdb's copy keeps in-frame clones and lacks some. The table lists around 120,000 clones, about 80% of them singletons. V gave up 6 bases and J gave up 6 bases, with 20 bases separating them. The length of the CDR3 is 15 residues. In germline, CDR1 is MNHNS, CDR2 SASEGT. The source of this sequence is a boy between 2 and 10 years old in good health and CMV-seronegative. V is TRBV6-1 and J is TRBJ1-2; D is ambiguous. The specimen sequenced was PBMCs. CDR3 nucleotide sequence: TGTGCCAGCAGGGTGGGCAGGATCAATACCGATGGCTACACCTTC. As protein: CASRVGRINTDGYTF.